The clone carrying this T cell receptor (beta chain) was seen many times. Its antigen remains unidentified. This sample stems from a study of T-cell reconstitution after alpha-beta-depleted transplantation in children. Construction of the TCRbeta library involved unique molecular identifiers. TCRdb ran MiXCR on the PCR reads and lists one entry per CDR3 protein. This repertoire shows some 600,000 distinct CDR3 sequences, roughly 13% found once; its top ten account for approximately 2.1%. V lost 5 bases, J lost 1 base, and 12 bases lay in between. This CDR3 is built from 14 residues. Whole-study findings and limits: Several hundred expanded graft clones reportedly supplied alpha-beta T cells about two months after transplant. Some patients owed their high day-60 TCRbeta diversity to surviving recipient T cells and thymic progenitors. Counts and diversity of T cells one year after transplant came mostly from newly produced T cells.

The receptor was derived from a male patient aged 10 to 17 who had a stem cell transplant for acute myeloid leukemia, so the T cells may come from the graft donor. The sample consisted of PBMCs, mostly from graft donor cells, taken 360 days after TCRalphabeta/CD19-depleted stem cell transplant. V usage is TRBV12-3 or TRBV12-4 and J usage is TRBJ2-7, with D possibly matching TRBD1 (7 bases). Here the CDR3 DNA reads TGTGCCAGCAGTATTTCAGGGGGGTCCTACGAGCAGTACTTC. It codes for CASSISGGSYEQYF.